The TCR beta chain under discussion was sequenced for a study of shared clonotypes between healthy human individuals. Per the germline V gene, CDR1 is SGHAT and CDR2 is FQNNGV. V shed 1 base and J shed 9 bases, with 10 bases lying between them. The CDR3 is 13 amino acids. Profiling relied on immunoSEQ multiplex PCR, and the TCRdb table lists in-frame clones only, not all of them. Counted here are some 2,500,000 clones, 90% to 95% occurring once; the ten biggest clones make up 0.36%. Material: naive CD4+ T cells from PBMCs. Documented subset: CD45RA+ positively selected. The TCR was taken from a man aged 18 to 30 in good health. Some clones in this sample may be carry-over from other donors' samples. The V gene is TRBV11-2, the J gene TRBJ2-4; perhaps TRBD1 as D (6 bases). CDR3 protein: CASSLGGLGIQYF. CDR3 bases: TGTGCCAGCAGCTTAGGGGGGCTGGGCATTCAGTACTTC.